This T cell receptor beta chain was observed in a study of T-cell memory formation after mild COVID-19. For the study at large: For the most part, TCR clusters were specific to one donor.

This clonotype came up a few times. What it recognizes is unknown. TCRdb called the 5' RACE reads again in MiXCR, with one record for every CDR3 protein. The sample records 270,000 or so distinct CDR3 sequences, over 15% being singletons. Germline V gives CDR1 MNHEY, CDR2 SMNVEV (reference sequence). Trimming at V came to 2 bases and at J to 0 bases, leaving 3 bases not matched to a gene. The CDR3 contains 15 residues. Study outcomes and limitations: CD4/CD8 balance held among clones contracting day 15 to 85, and later expanders leaned CD4+. CD4+ clones that contracted lay mainly in CM and EM; CD8+ ones lay in EMRA. Memory sampled before infection contained some responding clones, suggesting cross-reactive memory joined.

The sample was PBMCs or a T cell subset sorted from them (not recorded which). This sequence was found in a man aged 18 to 29 who had mild COVID-19 (a few samples of this study predate the infection). Cell type and time point are not known. The gene calls are TRBV27 and TRBJ2-7, with TRBD2 matching 8 bases. The CDR3 sequence is CASSLRGGNSYEQYF. The CDR3 coding sequence is TGTGCCAGCAGTTTACGCGGGGGGAACTCCTACGAGCAGTACTTC.